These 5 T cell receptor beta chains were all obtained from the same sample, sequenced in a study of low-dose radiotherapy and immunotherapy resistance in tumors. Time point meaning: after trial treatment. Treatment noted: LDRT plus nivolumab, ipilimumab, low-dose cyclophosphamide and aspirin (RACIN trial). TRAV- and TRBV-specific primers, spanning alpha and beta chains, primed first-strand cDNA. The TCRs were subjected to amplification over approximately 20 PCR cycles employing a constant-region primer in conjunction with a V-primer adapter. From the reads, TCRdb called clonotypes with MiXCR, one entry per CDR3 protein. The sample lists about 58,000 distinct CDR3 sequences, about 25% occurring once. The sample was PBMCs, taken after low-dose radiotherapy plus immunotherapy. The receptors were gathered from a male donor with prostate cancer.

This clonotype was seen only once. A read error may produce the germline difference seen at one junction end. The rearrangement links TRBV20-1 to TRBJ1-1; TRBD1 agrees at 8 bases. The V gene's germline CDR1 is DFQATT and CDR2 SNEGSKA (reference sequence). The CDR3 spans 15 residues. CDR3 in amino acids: CSAMDREKMNTEASF. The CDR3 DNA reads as TGCAGTGCTATGGACAGGGAAAAGATGAACACTGAAGCTTCCTTT.

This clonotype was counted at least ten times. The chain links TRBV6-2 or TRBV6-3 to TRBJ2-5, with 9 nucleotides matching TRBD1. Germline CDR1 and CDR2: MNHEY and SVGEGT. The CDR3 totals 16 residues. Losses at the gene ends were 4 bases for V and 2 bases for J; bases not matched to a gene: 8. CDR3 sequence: CASSSPGQGFQETQYF. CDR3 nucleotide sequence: TGTGCCAGCAGTTCCCCGGGACAGGGATTTCAAGAGACCCAGTACTTC.

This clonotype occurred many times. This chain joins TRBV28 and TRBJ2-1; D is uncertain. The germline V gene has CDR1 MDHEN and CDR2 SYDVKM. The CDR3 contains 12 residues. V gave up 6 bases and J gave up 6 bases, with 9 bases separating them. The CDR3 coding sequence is TGTGCCAGCAGCCACCTAAGCAATGAGCAGTTCTTC. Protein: CASSHLSNEQFF.

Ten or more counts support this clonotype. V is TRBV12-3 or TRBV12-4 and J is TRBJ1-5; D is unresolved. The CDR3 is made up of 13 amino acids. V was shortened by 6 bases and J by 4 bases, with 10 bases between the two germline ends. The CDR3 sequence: CASRITGNQPQHF. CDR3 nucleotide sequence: TGTGCCAGCAGAATAACGGGGAATCAGCCCCAGCATTTT.

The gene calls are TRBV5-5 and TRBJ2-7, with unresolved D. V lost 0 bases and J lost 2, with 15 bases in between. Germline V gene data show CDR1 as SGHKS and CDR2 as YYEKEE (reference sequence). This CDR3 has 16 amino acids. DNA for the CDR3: TGTGCCAGCAGCTTGGCTCCGGGTACAACCACCTACGAGCAGTACTTC. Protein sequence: CASSLAPGTTTYEQYF.